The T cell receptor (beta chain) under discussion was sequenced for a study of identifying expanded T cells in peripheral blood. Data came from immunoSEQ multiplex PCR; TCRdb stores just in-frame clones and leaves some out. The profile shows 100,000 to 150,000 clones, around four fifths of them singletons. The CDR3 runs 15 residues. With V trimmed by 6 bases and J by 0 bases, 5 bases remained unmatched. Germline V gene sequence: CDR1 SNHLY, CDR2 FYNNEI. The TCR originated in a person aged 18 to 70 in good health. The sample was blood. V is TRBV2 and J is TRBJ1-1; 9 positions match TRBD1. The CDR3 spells CASRDRGGMNTEAFF. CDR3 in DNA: TGTGCCAGCAGGGACAGGGGTGGGATGAACACTGAAGCTTTCTTT.